The clone carrying this T cell receptor (beta chain) was detected ten times or more. The entire patient cohort was treatment-naive prior to thyroid surgery. Trimming cost V 4 bases and J 1 base; bases outside gene matches: 5. Germline CDR1 and CDR2: MNHNS and SASEGT. This CDR3 region has 16 residues. TCRdb re-processed the PCR reads through MiXCR. The sample records 60,000 to 85,000 clones, roughly 18% being singletons. The source of the sample is a study of metastatic and nonmetastatic thyroid tumors. Study summary: Patients with malignant and benign thyroid disease provided blood and tumor or nodule tissue, whose repertoires were compared.

Sequencing was carried out using blood. This rearrangement joins TRBV6-1 to TRBJ2-7, with 12 nucleotides matching TRBD2. The clonotype originates from a female donor with papillary thyroid cancer or a benign thyroid nodule (not recorded which). Some clones in this sample may be carry-over from other donors' samples. CDR3 in amino acids: CASSGKGLAGSYEQYF. The CDR3 coding sequence is TGTGCCAGCAGTGGGAAAGGACTAGCGGGATCCTACGAGCAGTACTTC.